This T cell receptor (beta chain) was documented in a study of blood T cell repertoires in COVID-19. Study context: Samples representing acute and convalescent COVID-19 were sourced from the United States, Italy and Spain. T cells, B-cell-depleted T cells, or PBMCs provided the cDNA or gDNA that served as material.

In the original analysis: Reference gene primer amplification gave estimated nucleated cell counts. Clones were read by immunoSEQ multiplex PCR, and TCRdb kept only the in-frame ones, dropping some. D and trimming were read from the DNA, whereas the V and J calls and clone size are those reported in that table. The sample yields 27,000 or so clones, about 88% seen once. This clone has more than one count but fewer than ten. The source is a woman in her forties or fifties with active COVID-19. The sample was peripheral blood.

The CDR3 is CASSEEGLAGDEQYF. The CDR3 DNA reads as TGCGCCAGCAGCGAGGAGGGACTAGCGGGAGATGAGCAGTACTTC. The chain recombines TRBV5-1 with TRBJ2-7; 14 nucleotides line up with TRBD2. The CDR3 consists of 15 residues. The junction had 7 bases not matched to a gene; V was cut back by 4 bases and J by 7 bases. CDR1 and CDR2 (germline): SGHRS, YFSETQ.